Shown below are 22 T cell receptor beta chains from a single sample sequenced in a study of CD8+ T cells in alopecia areata. As to treatment: oral pan-JAK inhibitor, 5-10 mg twice daily. cDNA reverse transcribed from extracted RNA served as the sequencing template. Here immunoSEQ multiplex PCR was the method, and the copy in TCRdb shows in-frame clones only, minus some. The sample includes about 210,000 clones, 55% to 70% of them seen just once. The sequencing here drew on CD4+ T cells sorted from blood, taken at week 4, from a patient treated with tofacitinib. Receptors originate from a human donor with alopecia areata.

This clone was seen a handful of times. V and J are TRBV5-1 and TRBJ2-7, with 9 bases matching TRBD1. V dropped 7 bases and J dropped 6; count of bases not matched to a gene: 2. The CDR3 length is 11 residues. CDR1 is SGHRS and CDR2 is YFSETQ in the germline V gene. CDR3 loop: CASGTGLEQYF. The DNA of the CDR3 is TGCGCCAGCGGGACAGGGCTCGAGCAGTACTTC.

The V and J genes are TRBV6-6 and TRBJ2-7, with D uncertain. The CDR3 is made up of 12 amino acids. Germline V CDR1 and CDR2: MNHNY, SVGAGI (reference sequence). V lost 7 bases and J 2 bases, leaving 9 bases between the germline ends. The CDR3 nucleotides read TGTGCCAGCAACCAGATCCCCTACGAGCAGTACTTC. It is translated as CASNQIPYEQYF.

CDR3 residues: CSVERATGGNIQYF. The CDR3 DNA reads as TGCAGCGTCGAACGGGCGACAGGGGGCAACATTCAGTACTTC. The chain couples TRBV29-1 to TRBJ2-4; 10 bases are shared with TRBD1. The CDR3 is 14 amino acids. Germline V gives CDR1 SQVTM, CDR2 ANQGSEA. V trimming: 6 bases; J trimming: 7 bases; junction bases outside the gene matches: 9. The variable domain in full, with the rest retrieved from reference TRBV29-1 and TRBJ2-4, is SAVISQKPSRDICQRGTSLTIQCQVDSQVTMMFWYRQQPGQSLTLIATANQGSEATYESGFVIDKFPISRPNLTFSTLTVSNMSPEDSSIYLCSVERATGGNIQYFGAGTRLSVL.

The chain is built from TRBV7-2 and TRBJ2-5; TRBD2 might be the D (5 bases). Germline CDR1 reads SGHTA; CDR2 reads FQGNSA. V dropped 4 bases and J dropped 5 bases, with 20 bases sitting between them. CDR3 size: 16 residues. The CDR3 DNA is TGTGCCAGCAGCTCGTTCTCCCGCGGGCTTAGGGAGACCCAGTACTTC. It specifies CASSSFSRGLRETQYF.

The chain joins TRBV4-3 to TRBJ1-2; D is undetermined. V gave up 0 bases and J gave up 7 bases, with 9 bases separating them. The CDR3 length is 13 residues. Per germline, CDR1 LGHNA and CDR2 YSLEER. This CDR3 reads CASSQDPGVGYTF. The CDR3 nucleotides are TGCGCCAGCAGCCAAGATCCGGGAGTTGGCTACACCTTC.

This rearrangement joins TRBV29-1 to TRBJ2-5; the match to TRBD2 covers 7 bases. CDR3 length equals 13 residues. Losses at the gene ends were 5 bases for V and 2 bases for J; bases not matched to a gene: 5. Per the germline V gene, CDR1 is SQVTM and CDR2 is ANQGSEA. The CDR3 spells CSVCPAGQETQYF. The CDR3 DNA reads TGCAGCGTTTGCCCAGCGGGACAAGAGACCCAGTACTTC.

This clone has just a few counts. The V call is TRBV7-9, the J call TRBJ2-1, with D possibly being TRBD1 (6 bases). Germline values: CDR1 SEHNR, CDR2 FQNEAQ (reference sequence). The CDR3 extends over 14 amino acids. Trimming shortened V by 3 bases and J by 2 bases, and 8 bases separated the two germline ends. DNA for the CDR3: TGTGCCAGCAGCTTCCGGGACACCTACAATGAGCAGTTCTTC. It yields the protein CASSFRDTYNEQFF.

This clone is a singleton in its sample. This chain connects TRBV2 to TRBJ2-2, with TRBD1 matching over 7 bases. The V segment lost 10 bases and the J segment 0 bases; nucleotides outside the gene matches: 11. CDR3 length equals 16 residues. Germline loops: CDR1 SNHLY, CDR2 FYNNEI. The CDR3 DNA sequence: TGTGCCATCTTTGGCGAACAGGGGTCGAACACCGGGGAGCTGTTTTTT. Amino acid sequence: CAIFGEQGSNTGELFF.

Concerning this clone: An end of the junction does not agree with germline; a read error may underlie this. The V gene is TRBV9, the J gene TRBJ1-2; 7 positions agree with TRBD1. Germline V lookup: CDR1 SGDLS, CDR2 YYNGEE. The CDR3 spans 14 residues. The CDR3: CASSTGTAFSIPLF. The CDR3 nucleotides are TGTGCCAGCAGCACAGGGACAGCCTTTTCTATACCCCTCTTC.

The CDR3 DNA is TGCAGCGTTGACAGGGCCCTCACTGAAGCTTTCTTT. Its translation is CSVDRALTEAFF. The chain has TRBV29-1 and TRBJ1-1; D perhaps matches TRBD1 (5 bases). This CDR3 has 12 residues. Germline CDR1 reads SQVTM; CDR2 reads ANQGSEA. Trimming took 3 bases from V and 4 from J, leaving 9 bases between them.

The rearrangement joins TRBV27 to TRBJ1-6; 8 nucleotides match TRBD1. Germline CDR1 MNHEY, CDR2 SMNVEV (reference sequence). The CDR3 totals 13 residues. J gave up 14 bases and V 5 bases, and 8 bases lay outside the gene matches. CDR3 loop: CASSPRTGKSLHF. The CDR3 DNA reads as TGTGCCAGCAGTCCTCGGACAGGGAAATCCCTCCACTTT.

On this clone itself: One end of the junction is discordant with germline, which a read error may explain. This chain joins TRBV11-2 and TRBJ1-1, with D possibly TRBD1 on 5 matching bases. Germline values: CDR1 SGHAT, CDR2 FQNNGV. The CDR3 runs to 14 residues. CDR3 sequence (DNA): TGTGCCAGCAGCTTTAACAGGCGAAACACTAAAGCTTTCTTT. Protein product: CASSFNRRNTKAFF. The whole variable domain, filled in from reference TRBV11-2 and TRBJ1-1, reads EAGVAQSPRYKIIEKRQSVAFWCNPISGHATLYWYQQILGQGPKLLIQFQNNGVVDDSQLPKDRFSAERLKGVDSTLKIQPAKLEDSAVYLCASSFNRRNTKAFFGQGTRLTVV.

This chain joins TRBV29-1 and TRBJ1-1, with 8 bases matching TRBD1. The CDR3 runs to 13 residues. J lost 7 bases, V lost 2 bases, and 6 bases had no gene match. Looked up from germline, CDR1 is SQVTM and CDR2 is ANQGSEA. The CDR3 region has the DNA TGCAGCGTTGAACCTACAGGGGGTGGTGAAGCTTTCTTT. The encoded protein is CSVEPTGGGEAFF.

This clone has more than one count but fewer than ten. The chain employs TRBV7-8 and TRBJ1-5; D is unclear. This CDR3 spans 16 amino acids. Between the trimmed V and J ends, which lost 3 bases and 0 bases, there was a span of 12 bases. Germline lookup yields CDR1 SGHVS and CDR2 FQNEAQ. The CDR3 DNA sequence: TGTGCCAGCAGCTTTTCCAGCATGATTAGCAATCAGCCCCAGCATTTT. It is translated as CASSFSSMISNQPQHF.

This chain links TRBV29-1 with TRBJ2-2; unclear D gene. This CDR3 has 12 residues. The germline CDR1 and CDR2 sequences are SQVTM and ANQGSEA. The V gene lost 4 bases and the J gene lost 4 bases, with 7 bases spanning the gap. In DNA form, the CDR3 reads TGCAGCGTTGGAGACCTCACCGGGGAGCTGTTTTTT. Protein: CSVGDLTGELFF.

This chain uses TRBV27 with TRBJ2-5, with a possible D match to TRBD1 (6 bases). The CDR3 is 15 residues long. The V end was cut by 5 bases, the J end by 5 bases, with 18 bases between. Germline CDR1 is MNHEY and CDR2 is SMNVEV (reference sequence). This chain's CDR3 is CASSPNLGARETQYF. The CDR3 DNA follows: TGTGCCAGCAGTCCAAACTTGGGGGCTCGGGAGACCCAGTACTTC.

This clone was seen a handful of times. The rearrangement joins TRBV2 to TRBJ2-3; 9 bases fit TRBD1. The V and J ends lost 6 bases and 7 bases, in that order; junction bases with no gene match: 8. The CDR3 runs 14 residues. The germline gives CDR1 SNHLY, CDR2 FYNNEI. Here the CDR3 reads CASSPGQGRNTQYF. The DNA of the CDR3 is TGTGCCAGCAGCCCGGGACAGGGTAGAAATACGCAGTATTTT.

The rearrangement joins TRBV5-1 to TRBJ2-3; D unclear. V gave up 5 bases and J gave up 0 bases, with 10 bases separating them. Germline V gives CDR1 SGHRS, CDR2 YFSETQ. The CDR3 spans 14 residues. The CDR3: CASRLISSTDTQYF. As DNA, the CDR3 is TGCGCCAGCAGATTAATTTCTAGCACAGATACGCAGTATTTT.

The V call is TRBV13, the J call TRBJ2-5; 7 positions agree with TRBD1. V was clipped by 4 bases and J by 5 bases; unmatched bases: 7. The CDR3 consists of 14 residues. The V gene's germline CDR1 is PRHDT and CDR2 FYEKMQ (reference sequence). The CDR3: CASSSTGLGETQYF. CDR3 in DNA: TGTGCCAGCAGCTCGACAGGGCTGGGGGAGACCCAGTACTTC.

The chain is built from TRBV9 and TRBJ1-1; a weak D match, TRBD1 (5 bases). V was shortened by 2 bases and J by 2 bases, with 10 bases between the two germline ends. The length of the CDR3 is 14 residues. Germline CDR1 SGDLS, CDR2 YYNGEE. The CDR3 sequence: CASSVGPSNTEAFF. The CDR3 DNA reads as TGTGCCAGCAGCGTGGGACCCTCTAACACTGAAGCTTTCTTT.

The V and J genes are TRBV18 and TRBJ1-5; 8 bases fit TRBD1. The CDR3 extends over 15 amino acids. Germline CDR1 reads KGHSH; CDR2 reads LQKENI. V was clipped by 3 bases and J by 5 bases; unmatched bases: 6. The CDR3 DNA reads TGTGCCAGCTCACCTGGACAGGGATGGGATCAGCCCCAGCATTTT. It codes for CASSPGQGWDQPQHF.

The rearrangement links TRBV5-1 to TRBJ2-1, with a tentative D call TRBD1 (5 bases). This CDR3 region has 16 residues. V lost 2 bases and J lost 0, with 12 bases in between. The germline CDR1 and CDR2 sequences are SGHRS and YFSETQ. The CDR3 coding sequence is TGCGCCAGCAGCTTACAGGCATCTAGCTCCTACAATGAGCAGTTCTTC. The encoded protein is CASSLQASSSYNEQFF.